These 2 T cell receptor beta chains were sequenced from one sample in a study of radiation and T cells in renal cell carcinoma (dated by TCRdb to 2020 to 2022). Libraries were constructed by the immunoSEQ multiplex PCR assay. The immuneACCESS repertoire file appears here via TCRdb, limited to in-frame rearrangements. These files lack a portion of the clones; in checked studies, under half of the deficit traces to unresolved V genes, and the cause of the others is not known. The sample profile shows tens of thousands of clones; 65% to 90% of them were found once. The ten largest clones capture approximately 22% of the sample. The sample's time point label is to be understood as: blood 2 weeks post-SBRT. The treatment or condition label, as the study defines it: 15 Gy SBRT to primary tumor, nephrectomy 4 weeks later. The material sequenced was blood, taken from a patient whose treatment included radiotherapy and nephrectomy. These receptors all come from a woman aged 45-65 years with renal cell carcinoma.

The gene calls are TRBV6-4 and TRBJ2-1; D is perhaps TRBD1 (6 bases). The germline CDR1 and CDR2 sequences are MRHNA and SNTAGT. The V gene lost 6 bases and the J gene lost 0 bases, with 15 bases spanning the gap. This CDR3 has 16 amino acids. In DNA form, the CDR3 reads TGTGCCAGCAGCGCCCAGGGGCGGAGCTCCTACAATGAGCAGTTCTTC. The encoded protein is CASSAQGRSSYNEQFF.

This sequence joins TRBV9 and TRBJ2-7; tentatively, D is TRBD1 or TRBD2 (6 bases each). V shed 4 bases and J shed 4 bases, with 21 bases lying between them. The CDR3 has 16 amino acids. CDR1 and CDR2 from the germline V gene are SGDLS and YYNGEE. The CDR3 sequence: CASSPRGSGTSYEQYF. The CDR3 region has the DNA TGTGCCAGCAGCCCCAGGGGATCCGGGACTTCTTACGAGCAGTACTTC.